A single sample is the source of the 23 T cell receptor beta chains below, sequenced in a study of T cells in localized non-small cell lung cancer. Generated by immunoSEQ multiplex PCR, the TCRdb table keeps only in-frame clones and is missing some. This repertoire shows 70,000 to 80,000 clones, more than 75% found once; its top ten account for about 20%. The material sequenced was peripheral blood, taken before any cancer treatment. These TCRs come from a woman aged 40 to 75 with stage I squamous cell lung carcinoma.

V and J are TRBV12-5 and TRBJ1-1; no reliable D call. Germline CDR1 LGHNT, CDR2 FRNRAP. This CDR3 is 15 amino acids long. The V gene lost 0 bases and the J gene lost 7 bases, with 15 bases spanning the gap. CDR3 amino acids: CASGLVSTSFIEAFF. CDR3 nucleotide sequence: TGTGCTAGTGGTTTGGTATCAACCTCCTTCATTGAAGCTTTCTTT.

The chain links TRBV7-2 to TRBJ2-1, with 10 bases lining up with TRBD2. Germline assignment: CDR1 SGHTA and CDR2 FQGNSA. The CDR3 is 15 amino acids. The J segment lost 3 bases and the V segment lost 7 bases, leaving 6 bases of the junction unmatched. CDR3 amino acids: CASTSSGGFYNEQFF. The CDR3 DNA follows: TGTGCCAGCACCTCTAGCGGGGGCTTCTACAATGAGCAGTTCTTC.

This clone was counted a single time. The chain joins TRBV5-5 to TRBJ2-2; TRBD1 matches at 9 bases. This CDR3 is 17 amino acids long. Germline CDR1 is SGHKS and CDR2 is YYEKEE (reference sequence). The ends lost 0 bases at V and 0 bases at J; junction bases unmatched: 3. The CDR3 loop reads CASSLEQGAPNTGELFF. CDR3 sequence (DNA): TGTGCCAGCAGCTTGGAACAGGGGGCCCCGAACACCGGGGAGCTGTTTTTT.

CDR3 bases: TGTGCCAGCACCCGCCGGGGGTTTACAGACACTGAAGCTTTCTTT. As protein: CASTRRGFTDTEAFF. The gene calls are TRBV5-4 and TRBJ1-1; tentatively, D is TRBD1 (5 bases). The germline V gene encodes CDR1 SGHNT and CDR2 YYREEE (reference sequence). V was clipped by 6 bases and J by 3 bases, with 18 bases between them. The CDR3 is 15 amino acids.

This clone has just one count. The V gene is TRBV2, the J gene TRBJ1-5; 7 bases are shared with TRBD1. Germline CDR1 reads SNHLY; CDR2 reads FYNNEI. The CDR3 loop spans 15 amino acids. V gave up 5 bases and J gave up 1 base; unmatched junction bases: 5. The CDR3 here is CASSHRGSSNQPQHF. Written as DNA, the CDR3 is TGTGCCAGCAGTCACAGGGGATCAAGCAATCAGCCCCAGCATTTT.

V usage is TRBV7-9 and J usage is TRBJ1-2; TRBD1 is a possible D gene (5 bases). Germline V gene lookup returns CDR1 SEHNR and CDR2 FQNEAQ (reference sequence). Trimming pared 2 bases from V and 3 bases from J, leaving 16 bases between. CDR3 length equals 16 residues. CDR3 DNA: TGTGCCAGCAGCTTATCTGCGACAGCTGGGGACTATGGCTACACCTTC. It encodes CASSLSATAGDYGYTF.

V gene TRBV4-2 combines with J gene TRBJ2-1; TRBD2 agrees at 10 bases. The germline V gene has CDR1 LGHNA and CDR2 YNFKEQ. Germline trimming cut 0 bases from V and 4 bases from J; bases unmatched to any gene: 3. CDR3 length: 16 residues. DNA for the CDR3: TGTGCCAGCAGCCAAGATCGGACTAGCGGTTACAATGAGCAGTTCTTC. Its translation: CASSQDRTSGYNEQFF.

This rearrangement joins TRBV18 to TRBJ2-1; 10 positions match TRBD2. J lost 7 bases, V lost 5 bases, and 5 bases had no gene match. CDR3 length equals 14 residues. CDR1 and CDR2 (germline): KGHSH, LQKENI. As DNA, the CDR3 is TGTGCCAGCTCAGCGGGACTAGCGTGGAATGAGCAGTTCTTC. Translated: CASSAGLAWNEQFF.

This clone appeared a single time. This chain joins TRBV5-1 and TRBJ2-1; 11 positions agree with TRBD2. The CDR3 is made up of 16 amino acids. Looked up from germline, CDR1 is SGHRS and CDR2 is YFSETQ. The trim removed 2 bases at V and 2 bases at J, leaving 3 bases unmatched. Written as DNA, the CDR3 is TGCGCCAGCAGCTTCCTTAGCGGGGGGGCCTACAATGAGCAGTTCTTC. It translates to CASSFLSGGAYNEQFF.

This clone was seen only once. The gene calls are TRBV5-1 and TRBJ1-6; a possible D gene is TRBD1 (5 bases). The CDR3 spans 14 residues. Per the germline V gene, CDR1 is SGHRS and CDR2 is YFSETQ. V was cut by 3 bases and J by 7 bases, with 11 bases left in between. The CDR3 here is CASSSGHQNSPLHF. The CDR3 region has the DNA TGCGCCAGCAGCTCCGGACATCAGAATTCACCCCTCCACTTT.

This chain joins TRBV10-1 and TRBJ2-1; no clear D. This CDR3 has 16 amino acids. The germline gives CDR1 WNHNN, CDR2 SYGVQD (reference sequence). The V end lost 0 bases, the J end lost 0 bases, and 9 bases lay between the germline ends. The CDR3 loop reads CASSESFPNSYNEQFF. The CDR3 DNA reads TGCGCCAGCAGTGAGTCTTTCCCGAACTCCTACAATGAGCAGTTCTTC.

This clone was seen once. The chain combines TRBV7-6 with TRBJ1-5; D not certain. CDR3 length: 14 residues. Trimming took 5 bases from V and 5 from J, leaving 13 bases between them. Germline lookup yields CDR1 SGHVS and CDR2 FNYEAQ. The CDR3 bases are TGTGCCAGCAGCCCAACGGCAGGTTATCAGCCCCAGCATTTT. This codes for CASSPTAGYQPQHF.

The V and J genes are TRBV6-1 and TRBJ2-7; the D gene is possibly TRBD2 (6 bases). CDR1 MNHNS and CDR2 SASEGT come from the germline V gene. V was pared by 3 bases and J by 12 bases, with 21 bases between. CDR3 length: 14 amino acids. CDR3 residues: CASSDPNYPRRGYF. The CDR3, as DNA: TGTGCCAGCAGTGATCCCAACTACCCCAGGCGGGGGTACTTC.

The chain couples TRBV5-8 to TRBJ1-2; 8 bases line up with TRBD1. This CDR3 is 14 amino acids long. The germline gives CDR1 SGHTS, CDR2 YDEGEE. The junction had 13 bases not matched to a gene; V was cut back by 4 bases and J by 11 bases. The CDR3 loop is CASSLAGQVGPYTF. For the CDR3, the DNA is TGTGCCAGCAGCCTGGCGGGACAGGTTGGCCCGTACACCTTC.

The CDR3 coding sequence is TGTGCCAGCAGCTTAATGGCCACAGGGAACACCGGGGAGCTGTTTTTT. It encodes CASSLMATGNTGELFF. The genes are TRBV7-2 and TRBJ2-2; the D gene is possibly TRBD1 (5 bases). The germline V and J ends were trimmed by 2 bases and 1 base, with 11 bases remaining between them. The CDR3 extends over 16 amino acids. Germline CDR1 SGHTA, CDR2 FQGNSA. The full variable domain, rest sourced from reference TRBV7-2 and TRBJ2-2, is GAGVSQSPSNKVTEKGKDVELRCDPISGHTALYWYRQSLGQGLEFLIYFQGNSAPDKSGLPSDRFSAERTGGSVSTLTIQRTQQEDSAVYLCASSLMATGNTGELFFGEGSRLTVL.

The rearrangement links TRBV9 to TRBJ2-3, with D uncertain. This CDR3 is built from 12 residues. Germline CDR1 and CDR2: SGDLS and YYNGEE. Trimming took 3 bases from V and 6 from J, leaving 8 bases between them. The CDR3 DNA reads as TGTGCCAGCAGCGAGATCTGGGATACGCAGTATTTT. Translation gives CASSEIWDTQYF.

This clone was detected once. The V and J genes are TRBV6-1 and TRBJ1-2; 8 positions agree with TRBD1. CDR1 is MNHNS and CDR2 is SASEGT in the germline V gene. The junction had 11 bases not matched to a gene; V was cut back by 1 base and J by 7 bases. The CDR3 consists of 16 residues. The CDR3 loop is CASSEVPTGETGGYTF. For the CDR3, the DNA is TGTGCCAGCAGTGAAGTCCCGACAGGGGAGACGGGTGGCTACACCTTC.

This chain uses TRBV5-6 with TRBJ1-5; D gene unclear. V was cut by 1 base and J by 2 bases, with 10 bases left in between. This CDR3 comprises 15 residues. The germline V gene encodes CDR1 SGHDT and CDR2 YYEEEE. The CDR3 bases are TGTGCCAGCAGCTTGTCCCTCGTGGGCAATCAGCCCCAGCATTTT. Its protein product is CASSLSLVGNQPQHF.

V gene TRBV14 combines with J gene TRBJ2-5, with 8 positions matching TRBD1. CDR1 and CDR2 (germline): SGHDN, FVKESK. The junction had 6 bases not matched to a gene; V was cut back by 4 bases and J by 5 bases. The CDR3 length is 14 residues. CDR3: CASSRAGGRETQYF. In nucleotides, the CDR3 is TGTGCCAGCAGCCGAGCAGGGGGCCGGGAGACCCAGTACTTC.

This rearrangement joins TRBV5-1 to TRBJ2-7; possibly TRBD2 for D (6 bases). Between the trimmed V and J ends, which lost 0 bases and 0 bases, there was a span of 10 bases. The CDR3 extends over 15 amino acids. Germline lookup yields CDR1 SGHRS and CDR2 YFSETQ. CDR3 residues: CASSLEAGSSYEQYF. CDR3 coding DNA: TGCGCCAGCAGCTTGGAGGCGGGAAGCTCCTACGAGCAGTACTTC.

The chain employs TRBV6-5 and TRBJ1-2; D is ambiguous. This CDR3 spans 13 amino acids. Trimming pared 7 bases from V and 2 bases from J, leaving 11 bases between. Looked up from germline, CDR1 is MNHEY and CDR2 is SVGAGI. The CDR3 loop reads CASTRTLNYGYTF. Written as DNA, the CDR3 is TGTGCCAGCACCCGGACGTTAAACTATGGCTACACCTTC.

The chain carries TRBV19 and TRBJ1-2; D perhaps matches TRBD1 (5 bases). Germline CDR1 LNHDA, CDR2 SQIVND (reference sequence). V lost 7 bases and J 0 bases, leaving 18 bases between the germline ends. This CDR3 region has 16 residues. Here the CDR3 DNA reads TGTGCCAGTACCCAGGGTGGAGGGATCCCTAACTATGGCTACACCTTC. The encoded protein is CASTQGGGIPNYGYTF.

CDR3 sequence (DNA): TGTGCCAGCAGTTACTCTATAGGTCAGCCCCAGCATTTT. This gives the protein CASSYSIGQPQHF. The rearrangement uses TRBV6-5 and TRBJ1-5; D is undetermined. Germline V gene sequence: CDR1 MNHEY, CDR2 SVGAGI. CDR3 length equals 13 residues. V lost 0 bases, J lost 6 bases, and 6 bases lay in between.